This is a list of T cell receptor beta chains from one sample in a study of blood T cell repertoires in COVID-19. The protocol was immunoSEQ multiplex PCR, while the TCRdb copy is restricted to in-frame clones and leaves out a portion. The table records 390,000 or so clones, about 87% of them present only once. Sequences were obtained from peripheral blood. The receptor source for this set is a woman in her 30s with COVID-19, enrolled during active disease. Both conserved end residues are part of each CDR3. D genes are given only for firm matches. Clone size is given for some rows only: seen once, a few or many times, or a class if the clone is expanded.

j_gene | abundance | v_gene | d_gene | CDR3aa | CDR3nt
TRBJ1-1 | . | TRBV5-1 | TRBD1 | CASSLSGTDNTEAFF | TGCGCCAGCAGCTTATCCGGGACAGATAACACTGAAGCTTTCTTT
TRBJ2-7 | few | TRBV5-3 | . | CARRPGDYEQYF | TGTGCCAGAAGACCCGGGGACTACGAGCAGTACTTC
TRBJ2-7 | . | TRBV4-3 | TRBD1 | CASSLSGTGTYEQYF | TGCGCCAGCAGCCTTTCAGGGACAGGGACCTACGAGCAGTACTTC
TRBJ2-2 | . | TRBV27 | . | CASSFLGGELFF | TGTGCCAGCAGTTTTCTCGGGGGGGAGCTGTTTTTT
TRBJ2-1 | once | TRBV5-6 | TRBD1 | CASSPGTGRGEQFF | TGTGCCAGCAGCCCAGGGACAGGACGGGGAGAGCAGTTCTTC
TRBJ2-5 | . | TRBV11-2 | TRBD2 | CASSSNFGGEETQYF | TGTGCCAGCAGCTCAAACTTTGGGGGGGAAGAGACCCAGTACTTC
TRBJ2-1 | . | TRBV2 | TRBD2 | CASRQLAGVAINEQFF | TGTGCCAGCAGACAGCTAGCGGGAGTGGCCATCAATGAGCAGTTCTTC
TRBJ1-1 | . | TRBV30 | . | CAWSVRQNTEAFF | TGTGCCTGGAGTGTTAGACAGAACACTGAAGCTTTCTTT
TRBJ2-7 | . | TRBV7-3 | TRBD1 | CASSLTAAGGSYEQYF | TGTGCCAGCAGCTTAACGGCGGCAGGGGGAAGCTACGAGCAGTACTTC
TRBJ2-1 | . | TRBV29-1 | TRBD2 | CSVGLAGGYGEQFF | TGCAGCGTGGGACTAGCGGGAGGCTATGGGGAGCAGTTCTTC
TRBJ2-7 | . | TRBV6-1 | TRBD2 | CASSALAGGRASYEQYF | TGTGCCAGCAGTGCACTAGCGGGAGGTCGGGCTTCCTACGAGCAGTACTTC
TRBJ1-2 | . | TRBV6-1 | . | CASSEAGPGSYGYTF | TGTGCCAGCAGTGAGGCGGGCCCCGGCAGCTATGGCTACACCTTC
TRBJ1-4 | few | TRBV7-3 | . | CASSQAGGSNEKLFF | TGTGCCAGCAGTCAAGCCGGGGGGTCTAATGAAAAACTGTTTTTT
TRBJ2-2 | . | TRBV3-1/TRBV3-2 | . | CASSQAAGELFF | TGTGCCAGCAGCCAAGCGGCCGGGGAGCTGTTTTTT
TRBJ1-6 | . | TRBV30 | TRBD1 | CAWSEDRAASPLHF | TGTGCCTGGAGTGAGGACAGGGCGGCTTCACCCCTCCACTTT
TRBJ1-2 | . | TRBV3-1/TRBV3-2 | . | CASSAGNYGYTF | TGTGCCAGCTCGGCAGGGAACTATGGCTACACCTTC
TRBJ1-4 | . | TRBV28 | TRBD1 | CASRRFGQGWEKLFF | TGTGCCAGCAGAAGGTTCGGACAGGGGTGGGAAAAACTGTTTTTT
TRBJ2-7 | . | TRBV6-2/TRBV6-3 | TRBD2 | CASSYGGGRVYEQYF | TGTGCCAGCAGTTACGGGGGCGGGAGGGTCTACGAGCAGTACTTC
TRBJ2-1 | medium-sized | TRBV27 | TRBD2 | CASTGLAATSYNEQFF | TGTGCCAGCACTGGACTAGCGGCTACCTCCTACAATGAGCAGTTCTTC